This TCR beta chain was identified during a study of shared clonotypes between healthy human individuals. The data were produced by immunoSEQ multiplex PCR, yet TCRdb's version contains in-frame clones alone and is incomplete. The sample lists about 480,000 clones, approximately 85% occurring once. This clone was found once. This CDR3 comprises 11 residues. Trimming took 6 bases from V and 8 from J, leaving 10 bases between them. The germline V gene encodes CDR1 MDHEN and CDR2 SYDVKM. The specimen was PBMCs. The rearrangement uses TRBV28 and TRBJ1-1, with D unclear. This TCR was sampled from a woman aged 40 to 50 in good health. Some clones in this sample may be carry-over from other donors' samples. CDR3 DNA: TGTGCCAGCAGGGAGGGAGACGAAGCTTTCTTT. This sequence encodes CASREGDEAFF.